Described below is a single TCR beta chain sequence and its context. It has no known antigen specificity. The sample holds no much larger clone one base away, and base qualities are not on file. The collaborating institutions used their own protocols to collect whole blood in K2EDTA tubes. For TCRbeta analysis, collaborator samples were shipped as frozen whole blood, as isolated PBMCs, or as DNA extracted from either sample type. These data are taken from a study of blood T cell repertoires in COVID-19 (dated by TCRdb to 2019 to 2021). General notes on the study: The collaborator samples originated in the United States, Italy and Spain and spanned the acute and convalescent phases of COVID-19. Sample metadata almost always included a de-identified subject ID, COVID-19 status, age in years and sex. Samples came from the ongoing ImmuneRACE study (first 160 participants) plus 1,254 subjects from 6 global collaborators. The repertoires were released in a freely available public database intended as a resource for research on the immune response to SARS-CoV-2. The material from the prospective study consisted of cDNA or gDNA derived from T cells, B-cell-depleted T cells, or PBMCs. Subjects who had been exposed to COVID-19, were actively infected with it, or had recovered from it provided the deeply sampled blood TCRbeta repertoires that made up the dataset. HLA class I and class II types, where available, came from metadata supplied by the sample provider rather than from assay-based typing. Paper-wide results and their limitations: The quantity of clinical and demographic metadata differed by source and by participant and was supplied without curation.

Compared with germline, V lacks 6 bases and J lacks 4 bases; bases without a gene match: 6. The CDR3 sequence holds 13 residues, the cysteine and phenylalanine included. Left in the record is the CDR3 DNA by itself, 39 bases read in frame from the first base. According to the germline V gene, CDR1 reads SQVTM and CDR2 reads ANQGSEA. The immunoSEQ Assay, a bias-controlled multiplex PCR, was used to amplify TCRbeta CDR3 regions from genomic DNA. On the authors' methods: Within the assay, amplification of reference gene primers was used to estimate how many nucleated cells each sample contained. To quantify the absolute abundance of each unique TCRbeta CDR3 rearrangement, sequence reads were collapsed and filtered. For each sample, productive Simpson clonality was calculated by taking the square root of Simpson's diversity index across productive rearrangements. Sourced from immuneACCESS, this table was stored by TCRdb with only in-frame sequences that have V and J called. A share of the clones is absent; for the studies checked, an unresolved V gene accounts for under half, and the remainder has no known explanation. V and J calls and clone size come straight from that table; D and trimming were deduced from the DNA. The table for this sample lists around 100,000 clones; 75% to 95% of them were counted only once. The top ten constitute just over 5% of the sample.

The chain employs TRBV29-1 and TRBJ2-7, and TRBD2 aligns with 10 junction nucleotides. Material: peripheral blood. This receptor was taken from a man in his fifties or sixties with acute or convalescent COVID-19. The CDR3 protein sequence reads: CSVDLAGAYEQYF. The DNA reads as follows: TGCAGCGTCGACCTAGCGGGAGCTTACGAGCAGTACTTC.